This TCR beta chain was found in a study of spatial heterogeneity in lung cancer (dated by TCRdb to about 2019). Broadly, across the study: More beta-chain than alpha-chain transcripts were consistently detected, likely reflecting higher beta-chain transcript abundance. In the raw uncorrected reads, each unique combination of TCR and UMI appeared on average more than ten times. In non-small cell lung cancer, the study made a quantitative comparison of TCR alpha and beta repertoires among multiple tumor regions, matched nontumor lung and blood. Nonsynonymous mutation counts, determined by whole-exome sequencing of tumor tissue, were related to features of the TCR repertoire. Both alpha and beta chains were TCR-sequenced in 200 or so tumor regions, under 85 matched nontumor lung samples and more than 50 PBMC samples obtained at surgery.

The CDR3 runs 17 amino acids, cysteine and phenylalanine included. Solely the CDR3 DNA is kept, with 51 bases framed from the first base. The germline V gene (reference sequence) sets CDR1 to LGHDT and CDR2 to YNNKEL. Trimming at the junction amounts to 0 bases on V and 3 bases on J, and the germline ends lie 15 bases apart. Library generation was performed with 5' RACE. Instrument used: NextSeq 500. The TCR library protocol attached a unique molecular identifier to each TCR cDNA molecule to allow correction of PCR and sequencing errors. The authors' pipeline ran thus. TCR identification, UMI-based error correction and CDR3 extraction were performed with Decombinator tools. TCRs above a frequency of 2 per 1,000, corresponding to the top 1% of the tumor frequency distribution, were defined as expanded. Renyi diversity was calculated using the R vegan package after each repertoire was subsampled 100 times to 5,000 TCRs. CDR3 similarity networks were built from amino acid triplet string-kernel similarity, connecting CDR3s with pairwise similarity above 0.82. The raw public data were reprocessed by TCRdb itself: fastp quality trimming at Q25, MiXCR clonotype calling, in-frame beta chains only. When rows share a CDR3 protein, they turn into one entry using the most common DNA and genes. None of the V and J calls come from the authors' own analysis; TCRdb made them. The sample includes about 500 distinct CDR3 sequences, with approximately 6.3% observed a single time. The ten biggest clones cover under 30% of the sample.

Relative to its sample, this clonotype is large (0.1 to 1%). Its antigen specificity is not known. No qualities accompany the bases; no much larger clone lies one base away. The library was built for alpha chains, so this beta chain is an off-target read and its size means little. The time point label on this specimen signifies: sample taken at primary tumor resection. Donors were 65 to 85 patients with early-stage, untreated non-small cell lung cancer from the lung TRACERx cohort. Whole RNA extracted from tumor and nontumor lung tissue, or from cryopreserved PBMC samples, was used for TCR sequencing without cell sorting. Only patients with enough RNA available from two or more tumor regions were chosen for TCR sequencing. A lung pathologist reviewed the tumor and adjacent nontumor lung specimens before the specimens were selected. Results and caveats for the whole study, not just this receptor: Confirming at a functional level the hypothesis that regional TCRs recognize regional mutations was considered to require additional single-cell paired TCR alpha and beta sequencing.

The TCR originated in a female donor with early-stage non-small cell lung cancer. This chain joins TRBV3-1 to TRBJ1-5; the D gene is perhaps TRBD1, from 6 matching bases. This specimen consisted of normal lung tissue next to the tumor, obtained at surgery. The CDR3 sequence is CASSQDSTGSTNQPQHF. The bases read TGTGCCAGCAGCCAAGACTCAACAGGGTCAACCAATCAGCCCCAGCATTTT.